The next 14 T cell receptor beta chains were all read from a single sample in a study of cytomegalovirus exposure and HLA in healthy donors. PCR amplification relied on 60 Vbeta primers (plus 13 Jbeta primers). The method was immunoSEQ multiplex PCR; TCRdb's version includes in-frame clones alone and lacks a portion of them. The table shows about 98,000 clones, with around 74% occurring only once. Sequencing was performed on PBMCs. The receptors here all came from a male donor in good health and CMV-seronegative.

This clone was detected once. The chain uses TRBV6-5 and TRBJ2-7; 9 bases map to TRBD1. Germline V gene lookup returns CDR1 MNHEY and CDR2 SVGAGI. V was clipped by 8 bases and J by 1 base; unmatched bases: 0. This CDR3 is built from 12 residues. The CDR3 sequence is CASGTGSYEQYF. The CDR3 nucleotides read TGTGCCAGCGGGACAGGGTCCTACGAGCAGTACTTC.

The chain uses TRBV2 and TRBJ2-7, with 9 bases fitting TRBD2. The V gene end was trimmed by 0 bases and the J gene end by 0 bases; junction bases not matched to a gene: 6. The V gene's germline CDR1 is SNHLY and CDR2 FYNNEI. CDR3 length equals 17 residues. Written as DNA, the CDR3 is TGTGCCAGCAGTGAAGCGCTAGCGGGACGAAGCTCCTACGAGCAGTACTTC. Protein sequence: CASSEALAGRSSYEQYF.

CDR3 nucleotides: TGTGCCAGCAGCTTGGCGCCGGACAGGGACTACGAAGCTTTCTTT. Translation gives CASSLAPDRDYEAFF. This chain uses TRBV5-4 with TRBJ1-1, with 8 nucleotides matching TRBD1. Germline V lookup: CDR1 SGHNT, CDR2 YYREEE (reference sequence). The CDR3 loop spans 15 amino acids. V was clipped by 0 bases and J by 8 bases; unmatched bases: 9.

J is TRBJ2-7 and V is TRBV7-6; 9 positions match TRBD1. The CDR3 has 18 residues. The junction had 10 bases not matched to a gene; V was cut back by 1 base and J by 0 bases. Germline values: CDR1 SGHVS, CDR2 FNYEAQ. CDR3 sequence: CASSLGFSGTGSSYEQYF. Written as DNA, the CDR3 is TGTGCCAGCAGCTTAGGTTTCTCAGGGACAGGGAGCTCCTACGAGCAGTACTTC. Full variable domain (remainder filled in from reference TRBV7-6 and TRBJ2-7): GAGVSQSPRYKVTKRGQDVALRCDPISGHVSLYWYRQALGQGPEFLTYFNYEAQQDKSGLPNDRFSAERPEGSISTLTIQRTEQRDSAMYRCASSLGFSGTGSSYEQYFGPGTRLTVT.

The table lists this clone with a count of one. The chain uses TRBV27 and TRBJ2-5; D is ambiguous. Trimming took 5 bases from V and 2 from J, leaving 9 bases between them. Looked up from germline, CDR1 is MNHEY and CDR2 is SMNVEV (reference sequence). The CDR3 length is 13 residues. Here the CDR3 reads CASSRVPQETQYF. The DNA of the CDR3 is TGTGCCAGCAGTCGGGTTCCACAAGAGACCCAGTACTTC.

As regards this clone: The sample contains more than one DNA sequence encoding this CDR3. J is TRBJ2-7 and V is TRBV28; D may be TRBD1 (6 bases). CDR3 length: 15 residues. Trimming stripped 5 bases from V and 0 bases from J, with 14 bases between. Germline lookup yields CDR1 MDHEN and CDR2 SYDVKM. CDR3 residues: CASSQRGFSSYEQYF. For the CDR3, the DNA is TGTGCCAGCAGTCAAAGGGGGTTTTCCTCCTACGAGCAGTACTTC.

The V call is TRBV6-6, the J call TRBJ1-1; D is unresolved. V lost 3 bases and J lost 1, with 6 bases in between. Germline lookup yields CDR1 MNHNY and CDR2 SVGAGI (reference sequence). The CDR3 totals 13 residues. CDR3 in DNA: TGTGCCAGCAGTTATAACTCGAACACTGAAGCTTTCTTT. Residues: CASSYNSNTEAFF.

The chain couples TRBV4-1 to TRBJ2-1, with 8 bases lining up with TRBD2. The CDR3 is made up of 17 amino acids. Germline CDR1 MGHRA, CDR2 YSYEKL. The trim removed 5 bases at V and 5 bases at J, leaving 14 bases unmatched. The CDR3 nucleotides read TGCGCCAGCAGCTGGCTTTTAAGGCGGGAGGAGGACAATGAGCAGTTCTTC. Amino acids: CASSWLLRREEDNEQFF.

This sequence joins TRBV9 and TRBJ2-7; D is possibly TRBD2 (6 bases). V lost 0 bases and J lost 3, with 10 bases in between. Germline V gene lookup returns CDR1 SGDLS and CDR2 YYNGEE. This CDR3 is 14 amino acids long. This CDR3 reads CASSVAPSDYEQYF. The CDR3 DNA sequence: TGTGCCAGCAGCGTAGCTCCTAGCGACTACGAGCAGTACTTC. The variable domain in full, with the rest retrieved from reference TRBV9 and TRBJ2-7, is DSGVTQTPKHLITATGQRVTLRCSPRSGDLSVYWYQQSLDQGLQFLIQYYNGEERAKGNILERFSAQQFPDLHSELNLSSLELGDSALYFCASSVAPSDYEQYFGPGTRLTVT.

This clone showed up just a few times. This chain uses TRBV28 with TRBJ1-1, with D possibly TRBD1 on 6 matching bases. The CDR3 spans 17 residues. CDR1 is MDHEN, CDR2 SYDVKM, per germline. Trimming shortened V by 3 bases and J by 7 bases, and 24 bases separated the two germline ends. CDR3 region: CASSFEVRWGREFEAFF. The CDR3 DNA reads as TGTGCCAGCAGTTTTGAAGTCCGTTGGGGGCGGGAGTTTGAAGCTTTCTTT.

This clone was seen a handful of times. Relative to the germline gene, one junction end is altered; a read error may explain this. This chain joins TRBV6-1 and TRBJ2-3, with 8 nucleotides matching TRBD2. Per germline, CDR1 MNHNS and CDR2 SASEGT. This CDR3 spans 18 amino acids. DNA of the CDR3: TGTGCCAGCAGCGAAGAACCGTCGGGAGGGCATTACACAGATACGCAGTATTTT. It yields the protein CASSEEPSGGHYTDTQYF.

J is TRBJ1-1 and V is TRBV29-1; no reliable D call. The CDR3 is made up of 12 amino acids. Trimming stripped 6 bases from V and 7 bases from J, with 15 bases between. Germline V gives CDR1 SQVTM, CDR2 ANQGSEA. The CDR3 reads CSVRRAGIEAFF. As DNA, the CDR3 is TGCAGCGTCCGACGCGCGGGGATTGAAGCTTTCTTT.

This clone appeared a few times. This sequence joins TRBV30 and TRBJ2-6; the D gene is possibly TRBD1 (7 bases). This CDR3 comprises 18 residues. V lost 1 base and J 2 bases, leaving 18 bases between the germline ends. Germline CDR1 is GTSNPN and CDR2 is SVGIG (reference sequence). CDR3 sequence (DNA): TGTGCCTGGAGTGGCTGGGGGGCAGGGGGTGCTGGGGCCAACGTCCTGACTTTC. It yields the protein CAWSGWGAGGAGANVLTF.

V usage is TRBV28 and J usage is TRBJ2-7, with D possibly TRBD2 on 6 matching bases. Trimming cost V 8 bases and J 7 bases, with 21 bases left between them. Germline loops: CDR1 MDHEN, CDR2 SYDVKM. The CDR3 totals 14 residues. The CDR3 DNA is TGTGCCAGCGGGCGGGACTCGCTCGCGGAAGAGCAGTACTTC. It yields the protein CASGRDSLAEEQYF.